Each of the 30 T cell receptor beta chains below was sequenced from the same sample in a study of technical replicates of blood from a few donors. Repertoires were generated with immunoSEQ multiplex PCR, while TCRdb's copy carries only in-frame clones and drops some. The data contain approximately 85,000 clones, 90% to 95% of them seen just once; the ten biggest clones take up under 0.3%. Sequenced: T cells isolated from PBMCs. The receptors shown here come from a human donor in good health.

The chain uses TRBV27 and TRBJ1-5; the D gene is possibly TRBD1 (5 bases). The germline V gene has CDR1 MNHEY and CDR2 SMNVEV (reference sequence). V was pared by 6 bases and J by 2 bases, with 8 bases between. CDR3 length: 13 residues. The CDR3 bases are TGTGCCAGCAGGGGGCTTGGCAATCAGCCCCAGCATTTT. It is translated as CASRGLGNQPQHF.

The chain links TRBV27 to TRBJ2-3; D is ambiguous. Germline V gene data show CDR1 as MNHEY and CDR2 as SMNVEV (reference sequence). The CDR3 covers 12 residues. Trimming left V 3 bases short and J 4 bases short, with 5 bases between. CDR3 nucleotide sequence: TGTGCCAGCAGTTTTTATCCAGATACGCAGTATTTT. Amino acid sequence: CASSFYPDTQYF.

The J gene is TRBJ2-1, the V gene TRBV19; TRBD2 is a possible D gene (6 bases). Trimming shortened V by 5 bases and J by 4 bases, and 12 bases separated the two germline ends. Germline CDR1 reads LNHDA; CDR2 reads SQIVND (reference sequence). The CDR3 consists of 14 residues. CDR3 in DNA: TGTGCCAGTAGTCCCCTAAGCGGGTACAATGAGCAGTTCTTC. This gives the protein CASSPLSGYNEQFF.

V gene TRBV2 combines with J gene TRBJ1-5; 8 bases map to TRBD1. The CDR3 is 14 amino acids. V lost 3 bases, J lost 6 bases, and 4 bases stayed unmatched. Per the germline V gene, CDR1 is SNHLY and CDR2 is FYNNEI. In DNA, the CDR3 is TGTGCCAGCAGTGACAGGGGGCTGGGTCAGCCCCAGCATTTT. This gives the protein CASSDRGLGQPQHF. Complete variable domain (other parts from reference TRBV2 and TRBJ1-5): EPEVTQTPSHQVTQMGQEVILRCVPISNHLYFYWYRQILGQKVEFLVSFYNNEISEKSEIFDDQFSVERPDGSNFTLKIRSTKLEDSAMYFCASSDRGLGQPQHFGDGTRLSIL.

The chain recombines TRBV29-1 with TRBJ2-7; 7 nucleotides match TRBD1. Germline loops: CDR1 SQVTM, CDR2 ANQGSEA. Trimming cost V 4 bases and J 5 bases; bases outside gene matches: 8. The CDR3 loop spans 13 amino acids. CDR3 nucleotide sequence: TGCAGCGTTGCCCGGACAGGAAGGAACGAGCAGTACTTC. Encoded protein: CSVARTGRNEQYF.

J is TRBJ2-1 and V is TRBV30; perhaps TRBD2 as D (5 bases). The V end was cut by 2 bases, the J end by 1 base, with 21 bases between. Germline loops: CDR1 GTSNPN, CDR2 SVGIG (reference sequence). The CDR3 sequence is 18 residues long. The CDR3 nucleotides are TGTGCCTGGAGTCCACTAGAAAGTCTCCCTAGGTCCTACAATGAGCAGTTCTTC. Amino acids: CAWSPLESLPRSYNEQFF.

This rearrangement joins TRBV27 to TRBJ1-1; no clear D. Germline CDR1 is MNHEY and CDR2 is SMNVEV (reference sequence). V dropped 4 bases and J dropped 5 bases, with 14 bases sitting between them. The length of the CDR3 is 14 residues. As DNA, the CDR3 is TGTGCCAGCAGTTCAGAGGCCCGAGTGACTGAAGCTTTCTTT. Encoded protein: CASSSEARVTEAFF.

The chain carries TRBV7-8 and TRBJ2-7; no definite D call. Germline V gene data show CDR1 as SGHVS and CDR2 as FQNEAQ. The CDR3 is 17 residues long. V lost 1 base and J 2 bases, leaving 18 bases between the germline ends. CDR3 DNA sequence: TGTGCCAGCAGCTTAGTTGTTCTCGCGGCCTCCCCCTACGAGCAGTACTTC. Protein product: CASSLVVLAASPYEQYF.

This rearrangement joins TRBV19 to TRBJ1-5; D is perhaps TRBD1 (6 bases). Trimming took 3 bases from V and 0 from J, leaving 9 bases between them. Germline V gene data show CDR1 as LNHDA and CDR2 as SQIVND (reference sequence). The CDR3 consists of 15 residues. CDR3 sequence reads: CASSIQGHSNQPQHF. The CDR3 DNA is TGTGCCAGTAGTATCCAGGGACATAGCAATCAGCCCCAGCATTTT. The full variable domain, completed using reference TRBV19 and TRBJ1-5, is DGGITQSPKYLFRKEGQNVTLSCEQNLNHDAMYWYRQDPGQGLRLIYYSQIVNDFQKGDIAEGYSVSREKKESFPLTVTSAQKNPTAFYLCASSIQGHSNQPQHFGDGTRLSIL.

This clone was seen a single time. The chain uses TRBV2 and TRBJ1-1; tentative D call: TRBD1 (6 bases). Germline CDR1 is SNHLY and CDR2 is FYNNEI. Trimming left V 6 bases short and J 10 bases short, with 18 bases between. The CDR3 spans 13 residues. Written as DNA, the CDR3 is TGTGCCAGCAGCACCGCAGCAGGGGTGGGAGCTTTCTTT. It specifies CASSTAAGVGAFF.

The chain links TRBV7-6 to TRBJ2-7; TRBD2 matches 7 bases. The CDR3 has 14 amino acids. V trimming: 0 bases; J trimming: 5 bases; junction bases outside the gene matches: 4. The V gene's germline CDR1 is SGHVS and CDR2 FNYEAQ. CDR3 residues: CASSLAGRVNEQYF. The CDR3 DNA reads TGTGCCAGCAGCTTAGCAGGGAGGGTAAACGAGCAGTACTTC. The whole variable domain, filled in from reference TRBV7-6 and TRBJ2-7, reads GAGVSQSPRYKVTKRGQDVALRCDPISGHVSLYWYRQALGQGPEFLTYFNYEAQQDKSGLPNDRFSAERPEGSISTLTIQRTEQRDSAMYRCASSLAGRVNEQYFGPGTRLTVT.

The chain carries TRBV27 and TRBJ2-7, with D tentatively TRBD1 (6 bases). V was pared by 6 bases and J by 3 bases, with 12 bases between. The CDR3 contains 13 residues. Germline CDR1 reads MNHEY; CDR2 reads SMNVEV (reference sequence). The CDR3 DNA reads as TGTGCCAGCAGCAAAAACAGGGACTACGAGCAGTACTTC. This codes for CASSKNRDYEQYF.

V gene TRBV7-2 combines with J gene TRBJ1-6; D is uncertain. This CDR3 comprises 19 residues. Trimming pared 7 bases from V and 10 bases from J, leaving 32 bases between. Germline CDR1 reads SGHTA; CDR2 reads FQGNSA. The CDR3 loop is CASTRKAGDRRLTVSPLHF. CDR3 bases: TGTGCCAGCACCAGAAAAGCCGGGGATCGACGATTAACGGTATCACCCCTCCACTTT.

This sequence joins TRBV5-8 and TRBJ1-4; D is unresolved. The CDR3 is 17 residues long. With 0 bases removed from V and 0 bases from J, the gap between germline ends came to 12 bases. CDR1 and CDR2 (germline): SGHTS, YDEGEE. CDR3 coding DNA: TGTGCCAGCAGCTTGGCCGACATACTTGCAACTAATGAAAAACTGTTTTTT. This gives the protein CASSLADILATNEKLFF.

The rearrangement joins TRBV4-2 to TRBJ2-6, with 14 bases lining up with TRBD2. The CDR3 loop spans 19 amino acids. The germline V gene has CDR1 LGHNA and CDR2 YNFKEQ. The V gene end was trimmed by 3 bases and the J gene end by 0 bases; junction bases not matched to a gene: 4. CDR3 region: CASSHGLAGGLSGANVLTF. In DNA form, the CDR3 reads TGTGCCAGCAGCCATGGACTAGCGGGGGGCCTCTCTGGGGCCAACGTCCTGACTTTC.

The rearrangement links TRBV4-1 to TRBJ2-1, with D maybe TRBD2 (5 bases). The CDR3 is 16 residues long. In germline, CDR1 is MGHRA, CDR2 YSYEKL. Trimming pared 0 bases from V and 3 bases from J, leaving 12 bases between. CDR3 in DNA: TGCGCCAGCAGCCAAGACAGAGCGGAGGACTACAATGAGCAGTTCTTC. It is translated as CASSQDRAEDYNEQFF.

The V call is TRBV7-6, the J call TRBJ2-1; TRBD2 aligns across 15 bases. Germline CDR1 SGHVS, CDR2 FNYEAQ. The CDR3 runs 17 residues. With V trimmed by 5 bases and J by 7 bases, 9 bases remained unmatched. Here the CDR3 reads CASSLRTSGGAMNEQFF. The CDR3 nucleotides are TGTGCCAGCAGCCTACGGACTAGCGGGGGGGCCATGAATGAGCAGTTCTTC.

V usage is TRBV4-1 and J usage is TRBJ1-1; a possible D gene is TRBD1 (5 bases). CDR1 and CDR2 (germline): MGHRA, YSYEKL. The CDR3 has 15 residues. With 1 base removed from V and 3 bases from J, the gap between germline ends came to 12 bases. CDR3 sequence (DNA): TGCGCCAGCAGCCAAGGCTCGGACACGTACACTGAAGCTTTCTTT. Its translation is CASSQGSDTYTEAFF.

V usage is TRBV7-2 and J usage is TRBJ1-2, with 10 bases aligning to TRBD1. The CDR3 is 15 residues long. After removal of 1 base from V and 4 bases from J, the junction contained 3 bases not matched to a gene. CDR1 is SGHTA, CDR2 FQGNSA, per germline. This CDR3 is CASSLGTGGFYGYTF. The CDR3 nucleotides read TGTGCCAGCAGCTTAGGGACAGGGGGTTTCTATGGCTACACCTTC.

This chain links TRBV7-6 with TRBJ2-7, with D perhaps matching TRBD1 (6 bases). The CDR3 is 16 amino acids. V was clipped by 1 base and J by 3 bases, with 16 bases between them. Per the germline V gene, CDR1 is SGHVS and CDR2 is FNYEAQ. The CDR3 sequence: CASSLVATGQGYEQYF. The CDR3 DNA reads TGTGCCAGCAGCTTAGTGGCGACAGGCCAAGGCTACGAGCAGTACTTC.

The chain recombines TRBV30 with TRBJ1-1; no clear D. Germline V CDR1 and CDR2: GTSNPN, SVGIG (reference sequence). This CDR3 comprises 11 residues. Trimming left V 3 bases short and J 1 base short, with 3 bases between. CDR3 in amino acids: CAWRRNTEAFF. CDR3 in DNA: TGTGCCTGGAGGAGGAACACTGAAGCTTTCTTT. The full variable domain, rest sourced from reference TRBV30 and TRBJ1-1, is SQTIHQWPATLVQPVGSPLSLECTVEGTSNPNLYWYRQAAGRGLQLLFYSVGIGQISSEVPQNLSASRPQDRQFILSSKKLLLSDSGFYLCAWRRNTEAFFGQGTRLTVV.

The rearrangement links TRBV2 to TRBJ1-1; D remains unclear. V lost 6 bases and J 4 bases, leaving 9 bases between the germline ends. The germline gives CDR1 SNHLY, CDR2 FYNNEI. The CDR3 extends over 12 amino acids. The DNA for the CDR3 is TGTGCCAGCAGAGAGGGTCCCACTGAAGCTTTCTTT. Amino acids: CASREGPTEAFF.

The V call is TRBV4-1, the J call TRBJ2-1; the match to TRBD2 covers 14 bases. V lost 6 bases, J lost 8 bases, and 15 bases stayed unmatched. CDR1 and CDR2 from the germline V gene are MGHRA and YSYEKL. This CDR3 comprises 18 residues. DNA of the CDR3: TGCGCCAGCAGAAGTGCTGGACTAGCGGGAGGCTCCAGGGATGAGCAGTTCTTC. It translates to CASRSAGLAGGSRDEQFF.

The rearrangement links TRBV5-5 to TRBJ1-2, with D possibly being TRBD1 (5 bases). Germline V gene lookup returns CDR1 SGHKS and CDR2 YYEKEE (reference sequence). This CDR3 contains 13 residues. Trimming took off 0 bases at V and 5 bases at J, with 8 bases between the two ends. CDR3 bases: TGTGCCAGCAGCTTGGACAGGCTATATGGCTACACCTTC. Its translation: CASSLDRLYGYTF.

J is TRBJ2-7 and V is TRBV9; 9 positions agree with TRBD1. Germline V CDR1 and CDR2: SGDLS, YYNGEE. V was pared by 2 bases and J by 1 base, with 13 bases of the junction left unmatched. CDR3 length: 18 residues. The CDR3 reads CASSVAAYQGQGSYEQYF. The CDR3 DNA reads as TGTGCCAGCAGCGTCGCAGCATACCAGGGACAGGGTTCCTACGAGCAGTACTTC.

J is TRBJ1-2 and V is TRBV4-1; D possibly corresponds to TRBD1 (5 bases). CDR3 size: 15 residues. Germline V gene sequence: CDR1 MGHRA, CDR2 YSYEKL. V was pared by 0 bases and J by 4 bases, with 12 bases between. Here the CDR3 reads CASSQEDGGGYGYTF. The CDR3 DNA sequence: TGCGCCAGCAGCCAAGAGGACGGCGGGGGCTATGGCTACACCTTC.

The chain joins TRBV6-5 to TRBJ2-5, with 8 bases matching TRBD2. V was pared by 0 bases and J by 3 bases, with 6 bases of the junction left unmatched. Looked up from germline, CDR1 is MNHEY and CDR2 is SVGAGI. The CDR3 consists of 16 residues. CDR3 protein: CASSYSEREKEETQYF. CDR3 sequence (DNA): TGTGCCAGCAGTTACTCGGAGCGGGAGAAGGAAGAGACCCAGTACTTC.

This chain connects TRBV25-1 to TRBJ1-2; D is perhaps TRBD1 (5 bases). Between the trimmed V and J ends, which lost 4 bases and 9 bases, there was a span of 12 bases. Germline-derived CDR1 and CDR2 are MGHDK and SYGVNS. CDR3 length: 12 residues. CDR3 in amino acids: CASSVQGNSYTF. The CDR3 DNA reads TGTGCCAGCAGTGTCCAGGGAAATAGCTACACCTTC.

The CDR3 DNA follows: TGCGCCAGCAGCCAAGGGGGCGGCGAGCAGTACTTC. Its protein product is CASSQGGGEQYF. The genes are TRBV4-1 and TRBJ2-7; D is perhaps TRBD1 (5 bases). The V and J ends lost 1 base and 6 bases respectively, with 7 bases between them. Germline-derived CDR1 and CDR2 are MGHRA and YSYEKL. This CDR3 region has 12 residues.

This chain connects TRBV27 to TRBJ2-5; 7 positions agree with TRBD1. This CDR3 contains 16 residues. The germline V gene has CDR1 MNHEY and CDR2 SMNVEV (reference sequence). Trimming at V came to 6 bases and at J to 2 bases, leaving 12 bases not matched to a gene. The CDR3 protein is CASSPVDRTTQETQYF. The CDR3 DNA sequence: TGTGCCAGCAGCCCCGTGGACAGGACGACGCAAGAGACCCAGTACTTC.